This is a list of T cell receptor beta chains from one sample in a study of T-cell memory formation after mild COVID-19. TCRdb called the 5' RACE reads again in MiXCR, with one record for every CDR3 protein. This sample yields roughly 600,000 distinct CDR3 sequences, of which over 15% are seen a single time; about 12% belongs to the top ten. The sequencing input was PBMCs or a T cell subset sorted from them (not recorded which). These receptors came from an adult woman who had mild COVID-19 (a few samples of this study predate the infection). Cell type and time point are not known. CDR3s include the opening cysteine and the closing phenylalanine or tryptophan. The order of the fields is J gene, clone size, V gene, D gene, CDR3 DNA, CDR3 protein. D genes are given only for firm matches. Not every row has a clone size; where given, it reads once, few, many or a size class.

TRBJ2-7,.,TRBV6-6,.,TGTGCCAGCAGGGACCCCTACGAGCAGTACTTC,CASRDPYEQYF
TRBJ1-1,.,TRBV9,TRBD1,TGTGCCAGCAGCCCGACAGGGAGAGGGACTGAAGCTTTCTTT,CASSPTGRGTEAFF
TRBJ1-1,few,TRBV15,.,TGTGCCACCAGCAGAGCCCCACAGGGGAACACTGAAGCTTTCTTT,CATSRAPQGNTEAFF
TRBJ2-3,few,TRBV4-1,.,TGCGCCAGCAGCCAAGAAACCTTTTTCCGGGGCCAGGATGATACGCAGTATTTT,CASSQETFFRGQDDTQYF
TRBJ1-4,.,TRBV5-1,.,TGCGCCAGCAGCTTGGCGGTAGTAGGAACTAATGAAAAACTGTTTTTT,CASSLAVVGTNEKLFF
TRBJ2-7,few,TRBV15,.,TGTGCCACCAGCAGAGCCCGTCAGGGGCGTAGCTCCTACGAGCAGTACTTC,CATSRARQGRSSYEQYF
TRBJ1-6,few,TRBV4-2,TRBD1,TGTGCCAGCAGATGGGGGACAGATAATTCACCCCTCCACTTT,CASRWGTDNSPLHF
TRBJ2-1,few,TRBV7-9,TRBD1,TGTGCCAGCAGCTCGACAGGGGACTACAATGAGCAGTTCTTC,CASSSTGDYNEQFF
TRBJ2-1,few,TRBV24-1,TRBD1,TGTGCCACCAGTGATCTCAGGACAGGGATGAGGGCGAGCTCCTACAATGAGCAGTTCTTC,CATSDLRTGMRASSYNEQFF
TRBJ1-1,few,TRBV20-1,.,TGCAGTGCTAGAGGGCCCAACAGGGTGAAAGCTTTCTTT,CSARGPNRVKAFF
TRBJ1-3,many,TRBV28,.,TGTGCCAGCAGTTTTGACCCGGCGAGCTCTGGAAACACCATATATTTT,CASSFDPASSGNTIYF
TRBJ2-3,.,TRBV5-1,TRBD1,TGCGCCAGCAGCCCCCCGGGGACAGGGCAGACAGATACGCAGTATTTT,CASSPPGTGQTDTQYF
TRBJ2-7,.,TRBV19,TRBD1,TGTGCCAGTAGGACCGGGACAGGGTTGGGGGAGCAGTACTTC,CASRTGTGLGEQYF
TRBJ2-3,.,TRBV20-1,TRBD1,TGCAGTGCTAGATACAGGGGGAGCACAGATACGCAGTATTTT,CSARYRGSTDTQYF
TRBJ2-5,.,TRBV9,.,TGTGCCAGCAGCGTAGATGCAGGGGGGATGGAGACCCAGTACTTC,CASSVDAGGMETQYF
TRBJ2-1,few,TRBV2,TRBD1,TGTGCCAGCATTGGGACAGGTACGAATGAGCAGTTCTTC,CASIGTGTNEQFF
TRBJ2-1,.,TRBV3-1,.,TGTGCCAGCAGCCCCACACTAGTTAGCTACAATGAGCAGTTCTTC,CASSPTLVSYNEQFF
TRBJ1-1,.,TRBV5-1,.,TGCGCCAGCAGCCAGCTTACAGTGAGTGAAGCTTTCTTT,CASSQLTVSEAFF
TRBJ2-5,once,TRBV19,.,TGTGCCAGTAGCCAACCGGGAGAAGGAGAGACCCAGTACTTC,CASSQPGEGETQYF
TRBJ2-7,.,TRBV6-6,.,TGTGCCAGTAGGGGGACTGGGCTCGAAGAGCAGTACTTC,CASRGTGLEEQYF
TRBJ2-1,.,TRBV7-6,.,TGTGCCAGCAGCTTAGAGGTCGGGGATACCAATGAGCAGTTCTTC,CASSLEVGDTNEQFF
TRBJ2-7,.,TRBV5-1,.,TGCGCCAGCAGCTTGGCCTCGATTGGCCCCTACGAGCAGTACTTC,CASSLASIGPYEQYF
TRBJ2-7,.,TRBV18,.,TGTGCCAGCTCACCACAGAGGGGACGGGCATCGTACGAGCAGCACTTC,CASSPQRGRASYEQHF
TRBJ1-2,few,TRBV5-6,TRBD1,TGTGCCAGCAGCTTGGCCACCCTGGGACAGGGTGCAGGAGGCTACACCTTC,CASSLATLGQGAGGYTF
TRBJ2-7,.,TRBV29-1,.,TGCAGCGGGCGGGACTCCGAGGAGCAGTACTTC,CSGRDSEEQYF
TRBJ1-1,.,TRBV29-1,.,TGCAGCGGTGACGTAGTCACTGAAGCTTTCTTT,CSGDVVTEAFF
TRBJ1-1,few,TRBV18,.,TGTGCCAGCTCACCACCGTGGGCAGAGAACACTGAAGCTTTCTTT,CASSPPWAENTEAFF
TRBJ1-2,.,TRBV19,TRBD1,TGTGCCACGAAGTGGGGACAGGGCGACTATGGCTACACCTTC,CATKWGQGDYGYTF
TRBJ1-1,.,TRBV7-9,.,TGTGCCAGCAGCTTAGCAGGGAAAGCTGAAGCTTTCTTT,CASSLAGKAEAFF
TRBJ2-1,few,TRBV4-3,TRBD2,TGCGCCAGCAGCCACTCAGGACTAGGAATGGATGAGCAGTTCTTC,CASSHSGLGMDEQFF
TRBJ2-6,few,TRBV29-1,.,TGCAGCGTCGATGGGGACTCTGGGGCCAACGTCCTGACTTTC,CSVDGDSGANVLTF
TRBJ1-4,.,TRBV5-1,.,TGCGCCAGCAGCTTGGGGGGACAAAATGAAAAACTGTTTTTT,CASSLGGQNEKLFF
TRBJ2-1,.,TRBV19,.,TGTGCCAGTAGTATTCAGGGTTCCCCCTACAATGAGCAGTTCTTC,CASSIQGSPYNEQFF
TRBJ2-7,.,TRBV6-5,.,TGTGCCAGCAGTTACTCGGACAGACCCGTAGACGAGCAGTACTTC,CASSYSDRPVDEQYF
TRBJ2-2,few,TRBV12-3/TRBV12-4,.,TGTGCCAGCAGTTTCGGGCAGGCGAACACCGGGGAGCTGTTTTTT,CASSFGQANTGELFF
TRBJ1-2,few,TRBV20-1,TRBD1,TGCAGTGCTAGAGGCGGGACAGGGGGGTATGGCTACACCTTC,CSARGGTGGYGYTF
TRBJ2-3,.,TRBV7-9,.,TGTGCCAGCAGCTCCCGGACTATCACAGATACGCAGTATTTT,CASSSRTITDTQYF
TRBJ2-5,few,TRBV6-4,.,TGTGCCAGCAGTGTCCCGGGAGTGGAAGAGACCCAGTACTTC,CASSVPGVEETQYF
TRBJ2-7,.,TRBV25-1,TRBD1,TGTGCCAGCAGTGATCCTAGGGACAGCTACTCCTACGAGCAGTACTTC,CASSDPRDSYSYEQYF
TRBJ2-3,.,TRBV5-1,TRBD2,TGCGCCAGCAGACGGATTAGCGGGGTGAGCACAGATACGCAGTATTTT,CASRRISGVSTDTQYF
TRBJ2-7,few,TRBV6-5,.,TGTGCCAGCAGTTACGGGCTCTATGTCCACGAGCAGTACTTC,CASSYGLYVHEQYF
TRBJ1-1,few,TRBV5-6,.,TGTGCCAGCAGCTGGGCGGGGGTTAAGACTGAAGCTTTCTTT,CASSWAGVKTEAFF
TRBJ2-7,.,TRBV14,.,TGTGCCAGCAGTCAACCGGGACTCAACTCCTACGAGCAGTACTTC,CASSQPGLNSYEQYF
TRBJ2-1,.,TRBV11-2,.,TGTGCCAGCAGCTTAGGAAGGAGCCTAGCCGCTTTAAATGAGCAGTTCTTC,CASSLGRSLAALNEQFF
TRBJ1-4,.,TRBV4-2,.,TGTGCCAGCAGCCAAGGAACAGCAGGAGAAAAACTGTTTTTT,CASSQGTAGEKLFF
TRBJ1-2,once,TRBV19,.,TGTGCCAGTAGTATCTGGCCCGGGGAGAGGAAGTCTAACTATGGCTACACCTTC,CASSIWPGERKSNYGYTF
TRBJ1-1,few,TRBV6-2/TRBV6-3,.,TGTGCCAGCAGTTATGCCTCGGCAGGGAACACTGAAGCTTTCTTT,CASSYASAGNTEAFF
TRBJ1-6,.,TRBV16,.,TGTGCCAGCAGCCCCGGCGGGAGACCCCTCCACTTT,CASSPGGRPLHF
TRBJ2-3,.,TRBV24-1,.,TGTGCTGCCCAAAGGTCTGGCGGAGATACGCAGTATTTT,CAAQRSGGDTQYF
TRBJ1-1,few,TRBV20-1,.,TGCAGTGCTAAACCGGGGCACATGAACACTGAAGCTTTCTTT,CSAKPGHMNTEAFF